The subject of this entry is one TCR beta chain. Antigen unknown. The data are from a study of T cells in narcolepsy. The assay was immunoSEQ multiplex PCR, and TCRdb's table has in-frame clones only and misses some. This table has about 35,000 clones, roughly 87% appearing once. General observations from the study: In some patient and control memory CD4+ samples, autoreactive clones were absent. Blood of same and different patients, but not healthy controls, reportedly held recurring autoreactive clonotypes.

CDR3 length equals 15 residues. V was clipped by 5 bases and J by 7 bases; unmatched bases: 12. Germline V lookup: CDR1 MDHEN, CDR2 SYDVKM. The material sequenced was CD45RA- memory CD4+ T cells from PBMCs. This receptor was identified in a human donor with narcolepsy. This chain uses TRBV28 with TRBJ1-1, with 8 positions matching TRBD1. The CDR3 region is CASSLPGQVLLEAFF. In DNA form, the CDR3 reads TGTGCCAGCAGTCTCCCGGGACAGGTCTTGCTTGAAGCTTTCTTT.